This TCR beta chain was identified in a study of shared clonotypes between healthy human individuals. This clone appeared a few times. The germline V gene encodes CDR1 WSHSY and CDR2 SAAADI. V was trimmed by 3 bases and J by 7 bases, leaving 19 bases between them. The CDR3 contains 16 residues. Only in-frame clones appear in the TCRdb table, and some are missing; sequencing was by immunoSEQ multiplex PCR. The table includes around 95,000 clones, about two thirds detected once. The TCR comes from a man aged 25 to 40 in good health. The rearrangement links TRBV10-2 to TRBJ1-5; TRBD1 is a possible D gene (5 bases). The sample was memory CD8+ T cells sorted from blood. Described subset: CD45RO+ cells pooled with CCR7-negative TemRA cells. The CDR3 DNA reads as TGCGCCAGCAGTGATGATTGGGGGAGTTACGGACAGCCCCAGCATTTT. Residues: CASSDDWGSYGQPQHF.